The 21 T cell receptor beta chains listed next were all sequenced from one sample in a study of OX40 agonist ivuxolimab in advanced cancers. The table came from immunoSEQ multiplex PCR; TCRdb's copy has only in-frame clones and leaves some out. This sample yields roughly 57,000 clones, of which about 81% are seen a single time; around an eighth belongs to the top ten. The material sequenced was CD4+ or CD8+ T cells sorted from blood, taken in a trial of the OX40 agonist ivuxolimab. Receptor source: an adult with an advanced solid tumor such as melanoma, head and neck, liver or kidney cancer.

The CDR3 spells CASKSSGANVLTF. The CDR3 region has the DNA TGTGCCAGCAAATCCTCTGGGGCCAACGTCCTGACTTTC. The genes are TRBV6-4 and TRBJ2-6; D gene ambiguous. Germline V gene lookup returns CDR1 MRHNA and CDR2 SNTAGT. Trimming removed 7 bases from V and 0 bases from J, with 4 bases in between. CDR3 size: 13 residues.

This chain uses TRBV7-2 with TRBJ2-7; possible D gene TRBD2, 5 bases. Germline V gives CDR1 SGHTA, CDR2 FQGNSA. This CDR3 has 16 residues. Trimming stripped 5 bases from V and 4 bases from J, with 21 bases between. The CDR3 nucleotides read TGTGCCAGCAGCCCCCACGGAGGACGGAAGGGTTACGAGCAGTACTTC. Its protein product is CASSPHGGRKGYEQYF.

In its sample, this clone was seen a few times. This chain connects TRBV29-1 to TRBJ2-3, with 8 bases matching TRBD1. Germline-derived CDR1 and CDR2 are SQVTM and ANQGSEA. J was trimmed by 4 bases and V by 5 bases; bases with no gene match: 2. The CDR3 has 12 amino acids. In nucleotides, the CDR3 is TGCAGCGTTCGGACAGGGTCAGATACGCAGTATTTT. It codes for CSVRTGSDTQYF.

The chain recombines TRBV9 with TRBJ1-2; TRBD1 matches at 9 bases. The CDR3 is made up of 15 amino acids. CDR1 SGDLS and CDR2 YYNGEE come from the germline V gene. V trimming: 4 bases; J trimming: 3 bases; junction bases outside the gene matches: 7. The CDR3 loop reads CASSPRTGDHYGYTF. Written as DNA, the CDR3 is TGTGCCAGCAGCCCCAGGACAGGGGACCACTATGGCTACACCTTC.

The chain is built from TRBV4-2 and TRBJ2-1, with D possibly being TRBD1 (6 bases). V was pared by 0 bases and J by 7 bases, with 13 bases between. Germline CDR1 reads LGHNA; CDR2 reads YNFKEQ. There are 15 residues in the CDR3. The CDR3 region is CASSQEWGQGNEQFF. For the CDR3, the DNA is TGTGCCAGCAGCCAAGAATGGGGGCAGGGAAATGAGCAGTTCTTC.

The genes are TRBV5-1 and TRBJ1-6, with D unclear. Trimming took off 2 bases at V and 7 bases at J, with 19 bases between the two ends. This CDR3 is built from 17 residues. Germline V gene sequence: CDR1 SGHRS, CDR2 YFSETQ. CDR3 protein: CASSLGSIGGFNSPLHF. DNA for the CDR3: TGCGCCAGCAGCTTAGGTAGTATCGGTGGGTTCAATTCACCCCTCCACTTT.

The V gene is TRBV7-9, the J gene TRBJ1-4; D may be TRBD1 (5 bases). Germline loops: CDR1 SEHNR, CDR2 FQNEAQ (reference sequence). CDR3 length: 17 amino acids. Trimming shortened V by 5 bases and J by 8 bases, and 24 bases separated the two germline ends. CDR3 region: CASSPSRDHRVLEKLFF. The CDR3 coding sequence is TGTGCCAGCAGCCCTAGCCGGGACCACCGGGTCCTGGAAAAACTGTTTTTT.

This chain connects TRBV28 to TRBJ1-5; D perhaps matches TRBD1 (6 bases). CDR1 MDHEN and CDR2 SYDVKM come from the germline V gene. V lost 6 bases to trimming and J lost 3 bases, with 15 bases between them. The CDR3 is 15 residues long. CDR3: CASSPGGNANQPQHF. The CDR3 DNA reads TGTGCCAGCAGCCCCGGGGGCAACGCCAATCAGCCCCAGCATTTT.

The chain employs TRBV6-1 and TRBJ1-5; possible D gene TRBD1, 6 bases. This CDR3 has 16 amino acids. Germline CDR1 and CDR2: MNHNS and SASEGT. V was trimmed by 2 bases and J by 1 base, leaving 12 bases between them. The CDR3 region has the DNA TGTGCCAGCAGTGAACGGAGGGGGGCGAGCAATCAGCCCCAGCATTTT. Translating it yields CASSERRGASNQPQHF.

V is TRBV28 and J is TRBJ2-1; weak D call: TRBD1 (6 bases). The CDR3 length is 11 residues. Germline loops: CDR1 MDHEN, CDR2 SYDVKM. Trimming pared 6 bases from V and 9 bases from J, leaving 9 bases between. The CDR3 sequence is CASRAQGEQFF. As DNA, the CDR3 is TGTGCCAGCAGGGCACAGGGTGAGCAGTTCTTC.

The genes are TRBV4-2 and TRBJ2-5, with TRBD2 matching 14 bases. The germline gives CDR1 LGHNA, CDR2 YNFKEQ. V was pared by 3 bases and J by 5 bases, with 5 bases of the junction left unmatched. This CDR3 comprises 16 residues. CDR3 in amino acids: CASSQGTSGRLETQYF. CDR3 DNA sequence: TGTGCCAGCAGCCAGGGGACTAGCGGGAGATTGGAGACCCAGTACTTC.

The genes are TRBV2 and TRBJ2-5; maybe TRBD1 (5 bases). Germline assignment: CDR1 SNHLY and CDR2 FYNNEI. Trimming removed 10 bases from V and 3 bases from J, with 18 bases in between. This CDR3 has 14 residues. The CDR3 is CATKKGVTEETQYF. CDR3 sequence (DNA): TGTGCCACCAAAAAAGGGGTGACGGAAGAGACCCAGTACTTC.

This chain uses TRBV7-2 with TRBJ2-3, with 10 bases matching TRBD2. The CDR3 is 15 amino acids. The V gene end was trimmed by 2 bases and the J gene end by 5 bases; junction bases not matched to a gene: 4. Germline V lookup: CDR1 SGHTA, CDR2 FQGNSA. In DNA form, the CDR3 reads TGTGCCAGCAGCTTAAGCGGGAGGGCCGGAGATACGCAGTATTTT. Residues: CASSLSGRAGDTQYF.

J is TRBJ2-7 and V is TRBV7-8; D possibly corresponds to TRBD1 (5 bases). The V and J ends lost 4 bases and 9 bases respectively, with 22 bases between them. From germline, CDR1 is SGHVS and CDR2 FQNEAQ. CDR3 length: 15 amino acids. The CDR3 reads CASSSQGRAGVGQYF. In nucleotides, the CDR3 is TGTGCCAGCAGCTCTCAGGGTAGGGCCGGAGTAGGGCAGTACTTC.

V and J are TRBV4-2 and TRBJ1-6, with TRBD1 matching over 8 bases. V gave up 1 base and J gave up 9 bases; unmatched junction bases: 5. Germline CDR1 LGHNA, CDR2 YNFKEQ. The CDR3 extends over 15 amino acids. DNA for the CDR3: TGTGCCAGCAGCCAAGTTCAGGGGGCCCCTTCACCCCTCCACTTT. This sequence encodes CASSQVQGAPSPLHF.

This clone was counted a single time. J is TRBJ2-2 and V is TRBV2; 7 nucleotides line up with TRBD2. Germline CDR1 reads SNHLY; CDR2 reads FYNNEI. This CDR3 has 15 residues. V gave up 11 bases and J gave up 6 bases; unmatched junction bases: 15. This chain's CDR3 is CAGKAGANRAGELFF. The DNA of the CDR3 is TGTGCCGGCAAGGCGGGAGCGAATAGGGCCGGGGAGCTGTTTTTT.

The chain recombines TRBV15 with TRBJ1-3; 7 bases align to TRBD1. The germline V gene has CDR1 LNHNV and CDR2 YYDKDF (reference sequence). CDR3 size: 18 residues. Trimming took 4 bases from V and 2 from J; bases not matched to a gene: 14. CDR3 amino acids: CATSTGQTGTHTGNTIYF. CDR3 DNA sequence: TGTGCCACCAGCACGGGACAGACGGGTACACATACTGGAAACACCATATATTTT.

The V and J genes are TRBV6-1 and TRBJ1-1; 7 bases are shared with TRBD1. This CDR3 spans 14 amino acids. With 7 bases clipped from V and 4 bases from J, the junction kept 9 bases outside the gene matches. Germline V gives CDR1 MNHNS, CDR2 SASEGT. CDR3 sequence reads: CASTRDRVSTEAFF. CDR3 nucleotides: TGTGCCAGCACGAGAGACAGGGTAAGCACTGAAGCTTTCTTT.

There are a few counts of this clone. The gene calls are TRBV19 and TRBJ2-7; the D gene is possibly TRBD2 (5 bases). V was cut by 3 bases and J by 6 bases, with 15 bases left in between. The CDR3 runs to 14 residues. In germline, CDR1 is LNHDA, CDR2 SQIVND (reference sequence). DNA for the CDR3: TGTGCCAGTAGTATTGGGTCTAGGAGCGGCGAGCAGTACTTC. It translates to CASSIGSRSGEQYF.

CDR3 loop: CASSLDLSGNNNEQFF. The DNA for the CDR3 is TGTGCCAGCAGCTTAGATCTTAGCGGGAACAACAATGAGCAGTTCTTC. The V gene is TRBV7-9, the J gene TRBJ2-1; TRBD2 agrees at 8 bases. V lost 1 base and J lost 5; bases outside the gene matches: 7. Germline V gene lookup returns CDR1 SEHNR and CDR2 FQNEAQ (reference sequence). The CDR3 sequence is 16 residues long.

The chain is built from TRBV18 and TRBJ2-5; D unclear. The CDR3 consists of 13 residues. V shed 4 bases and J shed 1 base, with 7 bases lying between them. Germline CDR1 reads KGHSH; CDR2 reads LQKENI. Written as DNA, the CDR3 is TGTGCCAGCTCACAGGGAATCCAAGAGACCCAGTACTTC. It yields the protein CASSQGIQETQYF.